The entry below gives a single T cell receptor beta chain sequence along with its context. The antigen remains unidentified. Measured with immunoSEQ multiplex PCR; TCRdb has only the in-frame clones, and not every one. The sample has 95,000 to 100,000 clones, around 90% seen once. There are 16 residues in the CDR3. Germline V lookup: CDR1 SGHDN, CDR2 FVKESK. V was trimmed by 2 bases and J by 5 bases, leaving 18 bases between them. The data derive from a study of siplizumab effects on memory and regulatory T cells. Broader study findings: Naive T cells, seemingly more diverse than memory cells, seemed major alloresponse contributors.

This TCR was recovered from a human donor in good health. The chain has TRBV14 and TRBJ2-5, with a tentative D call TRBD2 (5 bases). Sequencing was carried out using non-Treg CD4+ T cells sorted from blood. CDR3 bases: TGTGCCAGCAGCCAAAAGGCCTTCCCCAGAGGGGAGACCCAGTACTTC. Translation: CASSQKAFPRGETQYF.